This T cell receptor beta chain was identified in a study of T cell clonotyping in hematopoietic cell transplantation. Some clones are missing from TCRdb's copy, which holds only in-frame ones; the method was immunoSEQ multiplex PCR. The sample has approximately 17,000 clones; 60% to 75% are singletons. Whole-study findings and limits: Graft donor and pretransplant recipient Inverse Simpson Index values predicted broader posttransplant TCR diversity. Few recipient clonotypes overlapped donors; over 97% were de novo at given depth. Pathologically expanded recipient clonotypes increased progressively from day 30 to day 180 as diversity fell.

Trimming left V 0 bases short and J 5 bases short, with 6 bases between. This CDR3 comprises 13 residues. Germline V gene data show CDR1 as SGHDT and CDR2 as YYEEEE. To note about this clone: Antigen: not known.

The sample consisted of peripheral blood mononuclear cells. The V gene is TRBV5-6, the J gene TRBJ1-5; D unresolved. This clonotype was obtained from a woman in her fifties or sixties in good health. Some clones in this sample may be carry-over from other donors' samples. The CDR3 region is CASSLAGDQPQHF. CDR3 DNA: TGTGCCAGCAGCTTGGCCGGGGATCAGCCCCAGCATTTT.